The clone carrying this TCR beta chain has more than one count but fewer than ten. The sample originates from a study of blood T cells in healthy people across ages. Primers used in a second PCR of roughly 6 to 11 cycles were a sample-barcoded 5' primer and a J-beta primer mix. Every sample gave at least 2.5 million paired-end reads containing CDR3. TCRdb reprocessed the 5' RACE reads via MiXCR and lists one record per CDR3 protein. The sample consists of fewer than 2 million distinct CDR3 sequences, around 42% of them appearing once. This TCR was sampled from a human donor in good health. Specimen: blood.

The CDR3 here is CASSQRQVQGNTGELFF. The CDR3 DNA is TGCGCCAGCAGCCAGCGACAGGTCCAAGGAAACACCGGGGAGCTGTTTTTT. The chain carries TRBV5-1 and TRBJ2-2, with D perhaps TRBD1 (6 bases). The germline V gene encodes CDR1 SGHRS and CDR2 YFSETQ. The CDR3 extends over 17 amino acids. V lost 4 bases and J 2 bases, leaving 18 bases between the germline ends.